This T cell receptor (beta chain) is drawn from a study of blood T cells in healthy people across ages. Remarks on this clonotype: At one boundary the junction diverges from the germline segment, which might be a read error.

CDR3 size: 14 residues. It was with a sample-barcoded 5' primer and a J-beta primer mix that a second PCR of roughly 6 to 12 cycles was run. Using its own MiXCR run on the 5' RACE reads, TCRdb lists one record per CDR3 protein. This table has about 1.5 million distinct CDR3 sequences, approximately 43% appearing once. This TCR was sampled from a woman between 18 and 30 years old in good health. The chain links TRBV12-3 or TRBV12-4 to TRBJ1-2, with 8 nucleotides matching TRBD1. The sample consisted of blood. CDR3 protein: CVSSFQGAGYGYTF. CDR3 sequence (DNA): TGCGTCAGCAGTTTCCAGGGGGCTGGGTATGGCTACACCTTC.